This entry concerns a single T cell receptor (beta chain). As yet, its antigen is unknown. This sample's time point: cycle 4 day 1 (C4D1), after more than 5 weeks of nivolumab. There was relapse after autologous stem cell transplantation in every patient, and there was variation in brentuximab vedotin exposure. This specimen comes from a study of PD-1 blockade in classical Hodgkin lymphoma. Whole-study findings and limits: No one has yet defined what causes the repertoire differences, which may be disease activity or prior therapy.

Germline V gene sequence: CDR1 SGDLS, CDR2 YYNGEE. V shed 0 bases and J 5 bases; nucleotides not matched to a gene: 4. This CDR3 spans 15 amino acids. Measured with immunoSEQ multiplex PCR; TCRdb has only the in-frame clones, and not every one. The sample holds tens of thousands of clones; roughly 77% are singletons and the top ten take roughly 17%. The chain couples TRBV9 to TRBJ2-7, with 11 bases aligning to TRBD2. The TCR sequence derives from a human donor with classical Hodgkin lymphoma. Sequenced material: peripheral blood mononuclear cells (PBMCs), taken before the fourth cycle of nivolumab. CDR3 amino acids: CASSVDLAGGNEQYF. The DNA of the CDR3 is TGTGCCAGCAGCGTAGACCTAGCGGGAGGAAACGAGCAGTACTTC.